One sample yielded the 18 T cell receptor beta chains listed below, sequenced in a study of OX40 agonist ivuxolimab in advanced cancers. The protocol was immunoSEQ multiplex PCR, while the TCRdb copy is restricted to in-frame clones and leaves out a portion. Counted here are around 60,000 clones, 65% to 85% occurring once; the ten biggest clones make up over 1.3%. The material sequenced was CD4+ or CD8+ T cells sorted from blood, taken in a trial of the OX40 agonist ivuxolimab. The source of these receptors is an adult with an advanced solid tumor such as melanoma, head and neck, liver or kidney cancer.

In DNA form, the CDR3 reads TGTGCCAGCAGCCCCCCCGGGACTAGTAAGAATGAGCAGTTCTTC. It is translated as CASSPPGTSKNEQFF. The V and J genes are TRBV5-4 and TRBJ2-1; TRBD2 matches 8 bases. CDR3 length: 15 residues. Trimming at V came to 4 bases and at J to 7 bases, leaving 10 bases not matched to a gene. Germline V CDR1 and CDR2: SGHNT, YYREEE (reference sequence).

The CDR3 here is CASSMNRGGETQYF. As DNA, the CDR3 is TGTGCCAGTAGTATGAACAGGGGGGGAGAGACCCAGTACTTC. The chain couples TRBV19 to TRBJ2-5, with D tentatively TRBD1 (8 bases). Trimming removed 3 bases from V and 4 bases from J, with 12 bases in between. This CDR3 is 14 amino acids long. Germline values: CDR1 LNHDA, CDR2 SQIVND (reference sequence).

This chain joins TRBV18 and TRBJ1-2; 11 bases match TRBD1. Trimming cost V 4 bases and J 5 bases; bases outside gene matches: 15. This CDR3 spans 18 amino acids. CDR1 and CDR2 from the germline V gene are KGHSH and LQKENI. CDR3: CASSQRTGGATQDYGYTF. CDR3 nucleotide sequence: TGTGCCAGCTCACAACGGACAGGGGGCGCGACTCAGGATTATGGCTACACCTTC.

This chain uses TRBV9 with TRBJ2-7; 11 nucleotides agree with TRBD1. The CDR3 is 14 amino acids. Trimming cost V 4 bases and J 3 bases; bases outside gene matches: 3. The germline gives CDR1 SGDLS, CDR2 YYNGEE. The CDR3 sequence: CASSSGTGGYEQYF. Here the CDR3 DNA reads TGTGCCAGCAGCTCCGGGACAGGGGGCTACGAGCAGTACTTC.

The CDR3 coding sequence is TGTGCCAGCAGTTACGGCGAGTATTCACCCCTCCACTTT. This gives the protein CASSYGEYSPLHF. The chain uses TRBV6-5 and TRBJ1-6; no reliable D call. The CDR3 has 13 amino acids. Germline CDR1 and CDR2: MNHEY and SVGAGI. Trimming left V 2 bases short and J 8 bases short, with 7 bases between.

In this sample, this clone turned up many times. J is TRBJ2-7 and V is TRBV2; 12 positions agree with TRBD1. This CDR3 is built from 15 residues. The V gene end was trimmed by 6 bases and the J gene end by 6 bases; junction bases not matched to a gene: 9. CDR1 is SNHLY, CDR2 FYNNEI, per germline. CDR3 in amino acids: CASRVGGQGAGEQYF. CDR3 nucleotide sequence: TGTGCCAGCAGAGTCGGGGGACAGGGGGCAGGCGAGCAGTACTTC.

V gene TRBV7-6 combines with J gene TRBJ1-3; D is ambiguous. CDR1 is SGHVS and CDR2 is FNYEAQ in the germline V gene. CDR3 length: 14 residues. Trimming stripped 1 base from V and 7 bases from J, with 11 bases between. The CDR3 loop reads CASSLGQDGNTIYF. The CDR3 DNA reads TGTGCCAGCAGCTTAGGGCAGGACGGGAACACCATATATTTT.

The rearrangement links TRBV30 to TRBJ2-7; possible D gene TRBD2, 6 bases. The CDR3 extends over 13 amino acids. V lost 5 bases to trimming and J lost 5 bases, with 16 bases between them. Germline CDR1 GTSNPN, CDR2 SVGIG (reference sequence). The chain's CDR3 is CAWCSGAGNEQYF. In DNA form, the CDR3 reads TGTGCCTGGTGCTCGGGAGCCGGGAACGAGCAGTACTTC.

The rearrangement joins TRBV7-2 to TRBJ2-2, with 9 positions matching TRBD1. The CDR3 extends over 18 amino acids. Germline CDR1 is SGHTA and CDR2 is FQGNSA. Trimming cost V 6 bases and J 7 bases; bases outside gene matches: 18. Written as DNA, the CDR3 is TGTGCCAGCAGTTCTCCGCACTCCGGGACAGGGTATATCGGGGAGCTGTTTTTT. It codes for CASSSPHSGTGYIGELFF.

This sequence joins TRBV12-5 and TRBJ1-5; D unclear. V was pared by 6 bases and J by 8 bases, with 8 bases between. CDR3 size: 11 residues. Germline values: CDR1 LGHNT, CDR2 FRNRAP. CDR3 amino acids: CASGVREPQHF. In nucleotides, the CDR3 is TGTGCTAGTGGGGTGAGGGAGCCCCAGCATTTT.

The chain uses TRBV6-5 and TRBJ2-3, with D possibly being TRBD1 (5 bases). The CDR3 loop spans 15 amino acids. Germline V gene data show CDR1 as MNHEY and CDR2 as SVGAGI. Trimming took 5 bases from V and 3 from J, leaving 15 bases between them. DNA of the CDR3: TGTGCCAGCAGTGGCTGGGGTGGGGCGACAGATACGCAGTATTTT. It encodes CASSGWGGATDTQYF.

This clone occurred once. V and J are TRBV13 and TRBJ1-3, with D possibly TRBD1 on 6 matching bases. The CDR3 is 16 residues long. Germline loops: CDR1 PRHDT, CDR2 FYEKMQ (reference sequence). Trimming cost V 2 bases and J 0 bases, with 11 bases left between them. The CDR3 sequence is CASSLYSGDSGNTIYF. The CDR3 coding sequence is TGTGCCAGCAGCTTATACTCAGGGGACTCTGGAAACACCATATATTTT.

This clone has just a few counts. The J gene is TRBJ2-5, the V gene TRBV5-1; tentative D call: TRBD2 (7 bases). Germline V CDR1 and CDR2: SGHRS, YFSETQ. There are 16 residues in the CDR3. Trimming took 0 bases from V and 2 from J, leaving 14 bases between them. For the CDR3, the DNA is TGCGCCAGCAGCTTGGCGACAGGCGGGGGACAAGAGACCCAGTACTTC. Protein: CASSLATGGGQETQYF.

The chain joins TRBV18 to TRBJ1-4, with D tentatively TRBD1 (5 bases). Germline values: CDR1 KGHSH, CDR2 LQKENI. CDR3 length equals 14 residues. The V and J ends lost 5 bases and 8 bases respectively, with 15 bases between them. The CDR3 here is CASSESGTVEKLFF. The CDR3 DNA sequence: TGTGCCAGCTCAGAGAGTGGGACGGTGGAAAAACTGTTTTTT.

V usage is TRBV4-2 and J usage is TRBJ2-1, with D unresolved. Germline V gene data show CDR1 as LGHNA and CDR2 as YNFKEQ. This CDR3 contains 11 residues. The V gene lost 5 bases and the J gene lost 5 bases, with 4 bases spanning the gap. In DNA, the CDR3 is TGTGCCAGCAGCTGGAACAATGAGCAGTTCTTC. It encodes CASSWNNEQFF.

The V gene is TRBV11-2, the J gene TRBJ1-2; 7 bases are a match to TRBD1. Germline V gene data show CDR1 as SGHAT and CDR2 as FQNNGV. The ends lost 7 bases at V and 5 bases at J; junction bases unmatched: 10. The CDR3 is 14 amino acids. CDR3 residues: CASTELGDRYGYTF. CDR3 bases: TGTGCCAGCACCGAGCTAGGGGACAGATATGGCTACACCTTC.

This chain connects TRBV5-1 to TRBJ1-2, with 8 bases fitting TRBD1. J gave up 4 bases and V 4 bases, and 6 bases lay outside the gene matches. CDR1 and CDR2 (germline): SGHRS, YFSETQ. The CDR3 runs to 14 residues. This chain's CDR3 is CASSGAGGGYGYTF. The DNA for the CDR3 is TGCGCCAGCAGCGGGGCAGGGGGCGGCTATGGCTACACCTTC.

The chain uses TRBV5-1 and TRBJ2-3, with 11 bases lining up with TRBD1. The ends lost 4 bases at V and 6 bases at J; junction bases unmatched: 10. Germline V gene lookup returns CDR1 SGHRS and CDR2 YFSETQ. The CDR3 extends over 16 amino acids. CDR3 region: CASSKGQGAVADTQYF. The DNA for the CDR3 is TGCGCCAGCAGCAAAGGACAGGGGGCAGTAGCTGATACGCAGTATTTT.